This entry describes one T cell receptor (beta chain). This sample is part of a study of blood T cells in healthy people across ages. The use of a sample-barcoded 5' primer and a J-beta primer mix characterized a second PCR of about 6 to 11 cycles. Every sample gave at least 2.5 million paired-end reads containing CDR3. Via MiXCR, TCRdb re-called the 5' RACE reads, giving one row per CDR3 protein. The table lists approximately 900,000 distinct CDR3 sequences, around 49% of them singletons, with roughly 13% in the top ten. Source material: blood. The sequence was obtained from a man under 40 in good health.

The CDR3 coding sequence is TGTGCCAGCAGCGGCTCCGACTACGAGCAGTACTTC. It is translated as CASSGSDYEQYF. This chain connects TRBV7-9 to TRBJ2-7; D is uncertain. The CDR3 has 12 residues. From germline, CDR1 is SEHNR and CDR2 FQNEAQ (reference sequence). The V and J ends lost 5 bases and 3 bases respectively, with 8 bases between them.